This TCR beta chain appears in the sequencing data of a study of graft-versus-host responses after intestinal transplantation. Study at large: Recipients across the board were started on anti-thymocyte globulin induction, then kept on tacrolimus and steroids for two to three years. General study findings and limits: Researchers found peak circulating GvH clone levels linked to early post-transplant HvG declines. Recipient marrow held GvH clones, some first seen in ileum or blood. The presence of high graft-versus-host to host-versus-graft clonal ratios in allografts characterized patients with graft-donor T cell macrochimerism.

To note about this clone: Its antigen is unidentified.

Sequenced by immunoSEQ multiplex PCR; TCRdb stores in-frame clones only, minus some. The profile shows some 48,000 clones, approximately 84% of them singletons. The sample consisted of unstimulated CD4+ T cells sorted from spleen or lymph node cells, taken before transplant. The receptor's source is a human donor who was the organ donor for an intestinal transplant.

The CDR3 sequence is CASSVKGTSGDNEQFF. The CDR3 nucleotides are TGTGCCAGCAGCGTAAAGGGGACTAGCGGGGACAATGAGCAGTTCTTC. The chain carries TRBV9 and TRBJ2-1; 13 bases line up with TRBD2. CDR3 length: 16 amino acids. Losses at the gene ends were 1 base for V and 5 bases for J; bases not matched to a gene: 3. In germline, CDR1 is SGDLS, CDR2 YYNGEE. Combining the CDR3 with reference TRBV9 and TRBJ2-1 gives the whole variable domain DSGVTQTPKHLITATGQRVTLRCSPRSGDLSVYWYQQSLDQGLQFLIQYYNGEERAKGNILERFSAQQFPDLHSELNLSSLELGDSALYFCASSVKGTSGDNEQFFGPGTRLTVL.